One sample yielded the 25 T cell receptor beta chains listed below, sequenced in a study of control samples from healthy donors and cancer patients. Here immunoSEQ multiplex PCR was the method, and the copy in TCRdb shows in-frame clones only, minus some. The data show some 70,000 clones, about 83% seen once. The sample taken for sequencing was blood. Source of these receptors: a man aged 55 to 70 in good health.

This clone came up a few times. J is TRBJ1-5 and V is TRBV28; TRBD1 is a possible D gene (5 bases). V lost 2 bases to trimming and J lost 0 bases, with 29 bases between them. Germline CDR1 MDHEN, CDR2 SYDVKM. The CDR3 is made up of 22 amino acids. In nucleotides, the CDR3 is TGTGCCAGCAGTTTAGCTATAACCAACCCGGGACGGATAATCAATAGCAATCAGCCCCAGCATTTT. Protein sequence: CASSLAITNPGRIINSNQPQHF.

V and J are TRBV10-3 and TRBJ2-3, with D possibly matching TRBD1 (6 bases). This CDR3 has 12 residues. V was trimmed by 9 bases and J by 1 base, leaving 8 bases between them. CDR1 and CDR2 from the germline V gene are ENHRY and SYGVKD. The CDR3 here is CAISGGTDTQYF. The CDR3 nucleotides are TGTGCCATTTCAGGGGGCACAGATACGCAGTATTTT.

This sequence joins TRBV19 and TRBJ1-2; D is ambiguous. Between the trimmed V and J ends, which lost 6 bases and 4 bases, there was a span of 15 bases. Germline-derived CDR1 and CDR2 are LNHDA and SQIVND (reference sequence). The CDR3 length is 14 residues. The CDR3 DNA reads as TGTGCCAGTAGCCAAGTGGAGCCTGCCTATGGCTACACCTTC. Residues: CASSQVEPAYGYTF. The variable domain in full, with the rest retrieved from reference TRBV19 and TRBJ1-2, is DGGITQSPKYLFRKEGQNVTLSCEQNLNHDAMYWYRQDPGQGLRLIYYSQIVNDFQKGDIAEGYSVSREKKESFPLTVTSAQKNPTAFYLCASSQVEPAYGYTFGSGTRLTVV.

The chain carries TRBV5-1 and TRBJ1-1; no reliable D call. Per the germline V gene, CDR1 is SGHRS and CDR2 is YFSETQ. The CDR3 extends over 13 amino acids. The V end lost 1 base, the J end lost 6 bases, and 10 bases lay between the germline ends. In nucleotides, the CDR3 is TGCGCCAGCAGCTTGTTACGGGGTTCTGAAGCTTTCTTT. Its protein product is CASSLLRGSEAFF.

The gene calls are TRBV7-9 and TRBJ2-2; 9 bases agree with TRBD2. This CDR3 region has 17 residues. The germline gives CDR1 SEHNR, CDR2 FQNEAQ (reference sequence). V trimming: 5 bases; J trimming: 5 bases; junction bases outside the gene matches: 12. In DNA, the CDR3 is TGTGCCAGCAGCCCCCGATTTATAGCGGGAGTTACCGGGGAGCTGTTTTTT. As protein: CASSPRFIAGVTGELFF.

The V gene is TRBV24-1, the J gene TRBJ1-1; 9 bases fit TRBD1. The V and J ends lost 8 bases and 4 bases, in that order; junction bases with no gene match: 4. The CDR3 loop spans 13 amino acids. CDR1 and CDR2 from the germline V gene are KGHDR and SFDVKD. The CDR3 here is CATKDRGLTEAFF. The CDR3 DNA is TGTGCCACCAAGGACAGGGGACTCACTGAAGCTTTCTTT.

This clone is a singleton in its sample. The chain joins TRBV3-1 (or the pseudogene TRBV3-2) to TRBJ1-1; TRBD1 matches at 8 bases. V was pared by 8 bases and J by 1 base, with 12 bases of the junction left unmatched. The CDR3 is made up of 16 amino acids. Germline assignment: CDR1 LGHDT and CDR2 YNNKEL (reference sequence). CDR3 in amino acids: CASFPTGTGRNTEAFF. Here the CDR3 DNA reads TGTGCCAGCTTCCCGACCGGGACAGGTAGGAACACTGAAGCTTTCTTT.

This chain links TRBV12-3 or TRBV12-4 with TRBJ2-7; TRBD1 agrees at 8 bases. V dropped 6 bases and J dropped 4; count of bases not matched to a gene: 5. CDR3 length: 13 residues. Here the CDR3 DNA reads TGTGCCAGCAGCACAGGGGGAAAGTACGAGCAGTACTTC. As protein: CASSTGGKYEQYF.

The rearrangement uses TRBV7-2 and TRBJ2-3; 9 nucleotides line up with TRBD2. Germline values: CDR1 SGHTA, CDR2 FQGNSA. CDR3 size: 11 residues. V lost 5 bases, J lost 11 bases, and 2 bases stayed unmatched. This chain's CDR3 is CASSLSGRQYF. Here the CDR3 DNA reads TGTGCCAGCAGCCTTAGCGGGAGGCAGTATTTT.

The V call is TRBV10-3, the J call TRBJ1-1; the D gene is possibly TRBD1 (5 bases). Per germline, CDR1 ENHRY and CDR2 SYGVKD. CDR3 length: 15 residues. The V end lost 0 bases, the J end lost 0 bases, and 8 bases lay between the germline ends. The CDR3 DNA reads as TGTGCCATCAGTGAGTCGCGGGGGATGAACACTGAAGCTTTCTTT. Translating gives CAISESRGMNTEAFF.

This chain connects TRBV19 to TRBJ2-7, with 12 bases lining up with TRBD2. The CDR3 runs 15 residues. The ends lost 4 bases at V and 4 bases at J; junction bases unmatched: 5. CDR1 is LNHDA, CDR2 SQIVND, per germline (reference sequence). The CDR3 coding sequence is TGTGCCAGTAGTACACTAGCGGGAGGACAATACGAGCAGTACTTC. Amino acids: CASSTLAGGQYEQYF. The full variable domain, completed using reference TRBV19 and TRBJ2-7, is DGGITQSPKYLFRKEGQNVTLSCEQNLNHDAMYWYRQDPGQGLRLIYYSQIVNDFQKGDIAEGYSVSREKKESFPLTVTSAQKNPTAFYLCASSTLAGGQYEQYFGPGTRLTVT.

V and J are TRBV27 and TRBJ2-1; perhaps TRBD2 as D (6 bases). Trimming pared 6 bases from V and 1 base from J, leaving 13 bases between. CDR3 size: 15 residues. Germline CDR1 MNHEY, CDR2 SMNVEV (reference sequence). The CDR3 coding sequence is TGTGCCAGCAGACAAACGGGGGAATCCTACAATGAGCAGTTCTTC. This encodes CASRQTGESYNEQFF.

This clone was detected a few times. The chain couples TRBV19 to TRBJ2-7; possibly TRBD1 for D (6 bases). The CDR3 covers 13 residues. Germline V gives CDR1 LNHDA, CDR2 SQIVND (reference sequence). With 3 bases removed from V and 3 bases from J, the gap between germline ends came to 9 bases. CDR3 sequence (DNA): TGTGCCAGTAGTATTGGGGGCGACTACGAGCAGTACTTC. Its protein product is CASSIGGDYEQYF.

In its sample, this clone was seen once. The chain recombines TRBV18 with TRBJ2-7, with unresolved D. CDR1 is KGHSH, CDR2 LQKENI, per germline. The CDR3 contains 14 residues. V was clipped by 2 bases and J by 4 bases, with 12 bases between them. CDR3 sequence: CASSPAVEAYEQYF. The CDR3, as DNA: TGTGCCAGCTCACCAGCGGTAGAGGCGTACGAGCAGTACTTC.

The chain links TRBV7-9 to TRBJ1-3, with unresolved D. The CDR3 runs to 15 residues. Trimming pared 5 bases from V and 0 bases from J, leaving 11 bases between. From germline, CDR1 is SEHNR and CDR2 FQNEAQ (reference sequence). The CDR3 is CASSTPGLSGNTIYF. The CDR3 nucleotides read TGTGCCAGCAGCACTCCAGGCCTCTCTGGAAACACCATATATTTT.

The J gene is TRBJ1-1, the V gene TRBV5-1; 9 bases are a match to TRBD1. This CDR3 region has 20 residues. Germline assignment: CDR1 SGHRS and CDR2 YFSETQ. The trim removed 0 bases at V and 0 bases at J, leaving 15 bases unmatched. The CDR3 bases are TGCGCCAGCAGCTTGGCCCCAACACGGACAGGGGCCTTCATGAACACTGAAGCTTTCTTT. Encoded protein: CASSLAPTRTGAFMNTEAFF.

This clone was seen a few times. Sequence at one end of the junction differs from germline and may be a read error. V gene TRBV7-2 combines with J gene TRBJ2-7; the D gene is possibly TRBD1 (6 bases). This CDR3 comprises 12 residues. CDR1 is SGHTA, CDR2 FQGNSA, per germline. CDR3 region: CASSLGTDPGNF. The CDR3 DNA is TGTGCCAGCAGCTTAGGGACAGATCCTGGGAACTTC. Drawing the rest from reference TRBV7-2 and TRBJ2-7, the complete variable domain is GAGVSQSPSNKVTEKGKDVELRCDPISGHTALYWYRQSLGQGLEFLIYFQGNSAPDKSGLPSDRFSAERTGGSVSTLTIQRTQQEDSAVYLCASSLGTDPGNFGPGTRLTVT.

V usage is TRBV15 and J usage is TRBJ2-3; D is undetermined. V was trimmed by 0 bases and J by 3 bases, leaving 13 bases between them. From germline, CDR1 is LNHNV and CDR2 YYDKDF (reference sequence). The CDR3 totals 16 residues. The CDR3 is CATSRDGRVGTDTQYF. CDR3 nucleotide sequence: TGTGCCACCAGCAGAGATGGTAGGGTTGGGACAGATACGCAGTATTTT.

This chain joins TRBV24-1 and TRBJ2-6, with a tentative D call TRBD1 (5 bases). The germline CDR1 and CDR2 sequences are KGHDR and SFDVKD. V was clipped by 5 bases and J by 0 bases, with 10 bases between them. The CDR3 is made up of 16 amino acids. The CDR3 sequence is CATSGQGTSGANVLTF. CDR3 DNA sequence: TGTGCCACCAGTGGGCAGGGTACCTCTGGGGCCAACGTCCTGACTTTC.

The V and J genes are TRBV28 and TRBJ1-2; TRBD1 matches at 9 bases. V dropped 10 bases and J dropped 2; count of bases not matched to a gene: 5. In germline, CDR1 is MDHEN, CDR2 SYDVKM. This CDR3 has 13 residues. CDR3 protein: CATVQGANYGYTF. The CDR3 coding sequence is TGTGCCACTGTACAGGGGGCGAACTATGGCTACACCTTC.

The CDR3 loop is CASSQLPGLASQETQYF. For the CDR3, the DNA is TGTGCCAGCAGCCAGCTTCCGGGACTAGCGTCCCAAGAGACCCAGTACTTC. V gene TRBV3-1 (or the pseudogene TRBV3-2) combines with J gene TRBJ2-5; 10 bases map to TRBD2. Germline V gene sequence: CDR1 LGHDT, CDR2 YNNKEL (reference sequence). The CDR3 consists of 17 residues. Losses at the gene ends were 3 bases for V and 1 base for J; bases not matched to a gene: 8.

The gene calls are TRBV27 and TRBJ2-3; 7 bases are a match to TRBD1. Unmatched junction bases numbered 5, after V lost 4 bases and J lost 1 base. The CDR3 extends over 15 amino acids. Per the germline V gene, CDR1 is MNHEY and CDR2 is SMNVEV (reference sequence). CDR3 DNA sequence: TGTGCCAGCAGTTCCCTAGGACAGGGCACAGATACGCAGTATTTT. It translates to CASSSLGQGTDTQYF.

V usage is TRBV7-2 and J usage is TRBJ2-7; D gene ambiguous. The CDR3 extends over 16 amino acids. CDR1 and CDR2 from the germline V gene are SGHTA and FQGNSA. V was clipped by 1 base and J by 0 bases, with 13 bases between them. This CDR3 is CASSLGEGWSSYEQYF. CDR3 sequence (DNA): TGTGCCAGCAGCTTAGGGGAAGGGTGGAGCTCCTACGAGCAGTACTTC.

This chain connects TRBV19 to TRBJ2-7; D gene unclear. The V end lost 3 bases, the J end lost 0 bases, and 6 bases lay between the germline ends. The CDR3 is 13 residues long. Germline V gene sequence: CDR1 LNHDA, CDR2 SQIVND (reference sequence). CDR3 nucleotides: TGTGCCAGTAGTATTTCCAGCTCCTACGAGCAGTACTTC. As protein: CASSISSSYEQYF.

The chain has TRBV3-1 (or the pseudogene TRBV3-2) and TRBJ1-2; 10 bases match TRBD1. This CDR3 is 16 amino acids long. The V gene end was trimmed by 7 bases and the J gene end by 4 bases; junction bases not matched to a gene: 12. Germline V gene lookup returns CDR1 LGHDT and CDR2 YNNKEL (reference sequence). The DNA of the CDR3 is TGTGCCAGCACCTTTTTTGGACAGGGGGTTAGCTATGGCTACACCTTC. It is translated as CASTFFGQGVSYGYTF.